A single sample gave rise to the 19 T cell receptor beta chains below, sequenced in a study of blood T cells in healthy people across ages. For the second PCR, which ran for about 7 to 11 cycles, a sample-barcoded 5' primer and a J-beta primer mix were used. TCRdb re-called the 5' RACE reads through MiXCR, storing one row per CDR3 protein. The data show about 1.5 million distinct CDR3 sequences, 35% to 45% seen once. The specimen was blood. All receptors derive from a young woman in good health.

The V call is TRBV4-1, the J call TRBJ1-2, with TRBD1 matching 8 bases. CDR1 is MGHRA and CDR2 is YSYEKL in the germline V gene. The CDR3 length is 15 residues. V gave up 1 base and J gave up 6 bases; unmatched junction bases: 7. CDR3 loop: CASSQGLTGVNGYTF. In DNA, the CDR3 is TGCGCCAGCAGCCAAGGCCTGACAGGGGTGAATGGCTACACCTTC.

The chain employs TRBV6-4 and TRBJ1-2; no firm D call. Trimming took off 4 bases at V and 8 bases at J, with 11 bases between the two ends. The CDR3 spans 12 residues. Looked up from germline, CDR1 is MRHNA and CDR2 is SNTAGT. The CDR3 DNA sequence: TGTGCCAGCAGTGTTATAAGATACGGCTACACCTTC. This translates into CASSVIRYGYTF.

The chain combines TRBV13 with TRBJ2-5; D remains unclear. This CDR3 spans 15 amino acids. V lost 5 bases, J lost 3 bases, and 16 bases lay in between. The germline V gene encodes CDR1 PRHDT and CDR2 FYEKMQ (reference sequence). The CDR3 reads CASSPQYGREETQYF. DNA of the CDR3: TGTGCCAGCAGCCCCCAGTACGGACGGGAAGAGACCCAGTACTTC.

The chain recombines TRBV6-5 with TRBJ2-7, with D possibly matching TRBD1 (5 bases). Gene TRBJ2-5 matches the end of the DNA better, so the J call may be wrong. The CDR3 is 14 amino acids. Germline-derived CDR1 and CDR2 are MNHEY and SVGAGI. The DNA of the CDR3 is TGTGCCAGCAGTCGTCGACAGAGTCAAGAGACCCAGTACTTC. Translating it yields CASSRRQSQETQYF.

This clonotype showed up just a few times. This sequence joins TRBV13 and TRBJ2-5; 12 bases fit TRBD2. The CDR3 sequence is 18 residues long. Losses at the gene ends were 4 bases for V and 4 bases for J; bases not matched to a gene: 13. Germline CDR1 reads PRHDT; CDR2 reads FYEKMQ (reference sequence). CDR3 sequence (DNA): TGTGCCAGCAGCTCACCGACTAGCGGGGGTCCGGAACGAGAGACCCAGTACTTC. This encodes CASSSPTSGGPERETQYF.

The chain joins TRBV27 to TRBJ1-2; perhaps TRBD1 as D (5 bases). Trimming left V 8 bases short and J 0 bases short, with 13 bases between. Germline CDR1 reads MNHEY; CDR2 reads SMNVEV (reference sequence). This CDR3 comprises 14 residues. This CDR3 is CASRRGDSNYGYTF. The DNA for the CDR3 is TGTGCCAGCCGACGGGGGGATTCTAACTATGGCTACACCTTC.

This clonotype turned up a few times. The V gene is TRBV7-9, the J gene TRBJ2-5, with no clear D. Trimming removed 5 bases at V and 2 bases at J, with 12 bases between. This CDR3 is built from 14 residues. Germline assignment: CDR1 SEHNR and CDR2 FQNEAQ (reference sequence). This CDR3 reads CASSPFVGQETQYF. CDR3 nucleotides: TGTGCCAGCAGCCCATTTGTGGGGCAAGAGACCCAGTACTTC.

This clonotype has only one observation. V and J are TRBV10-3 and TRBJ2-5; 12 nucleotides line up with TRBD1. From germline, CDR1 is ENHRY and CDR2 SYGVKD. V was pared by 3 bases and J by 11 bases, with 10 bases of the junction left unmatched. The CDR3 loop spans 15 amino acids. CDR3 region: CAISDPGQGAGEQYF. The DNA of the CDR3 is TGTGCCATCAGTGATCCGGGACAGGGGGCCGGTGAGCAGTACTTC.

This clonotype was detected only a few times. The CDR3 protein is CASSRPPQHF. As DNA, the CDR3 is TGTGCCAGCAGCCGACCACCCCAGCATTTT. The J gene is TRBJ1-5, the V gene TRBV5-4; D ambiguous. V shed 4 bases and J shed 10 bases, with 6 bases lying between them. Germline V gene lookup returns CDR1 SGHNT and CDR2 YYREEE (reference sequence). The CDR3 totals 10 residues.

This chain joins TRBV11-2 and TRBJ2-1, with a tentative D call TRBD2 (5 bases). The germline gives CDR1 SGHAT, CDR2 FQNNGV. V shed 5 bases and J shed 6 bases, with 17 bases lying between them. This CDR3 region has 15 residues. CDR3 protein: CASSPGTPSGNEQFF. CDR3 coding DNA: TGTGCCAGCAGCCCGGGAACCCCGTCCGGCAATGAGCAGTTCTTC. The full variable domain, rest sourced from reference TRBV11-2 and TRBJ2-1, is EAGVAQSPRYKIIEKRQSVAFWCNPISGHATLYWYQQILGQGPKLLIQFQNNGVVDDSQLPKDRFSAERLKGVDSTLKIQPAKLEDSAVYLCASSPGTPSGNEQFFGPGTRLTVL.

In its sample, this clonotype was seen a few times. This chain connects TRBV6-2 or TRBV6-3 to TRBJ2-7; D is perhaps TRBD1 (6 bases). Germline lookup yields CDR1 MNHEY and CDR2 SVGEGT. V lost 7 bases and J lost 0, with 13 bases in between. This CDR3 region has 14 residues. CDR3 in amino acids: CASKIQGASYEQYF. Here the CDR3 DNA reads TGTGCCAGCAAAATACAGGGAGCCTCCTACGAGCAGTACTTC.

The chain links TRBV25-1 to TRBJ1-1; D unclear. Germline CDR1 is MGHDK and CDR2 is SYGVNS. The CDR3 is made up of 16 amino acids. The V and J ends lost 3 bases and 3 bases respectively, with 17 bases between them. CDR3 in DNA: TGTGCCAGCAGTGAGGCCCCTGGGAGAAGTCACACTGAAGCTTTCTTT. Protein product: CASSEAPGRSHTEAFF.

The chain employs TRBV5-1 and TRBJ2-7, with 7 bases identical to TRBD1. The CDR3 sequence is 15 residues long. The ends lost 2 bases at V and 0 bases at J; junction bases unmatched: 5. Germline loops: CDR1 SGHRS, CDR2 YFSETQ. CDR3 loop: CASSLFTGDSYEQYF. The DNA of the CDR3 is TGCGCCAGCAGCTTATTTACAGGGGACTCCTACGAGCAGTACTTC. Complete variable domain (other parts from reference TRBV5-1 and TRBJ2-7): KAGVTQTPRYLIKTRGQQVTLSCSPISGHRSVSWYQQTPGQGLQFLFEYFSETQRNKGNFPGRFSGRQFSNSRSEMNVSTLELGDSALYLCASSLFTGDSYEQYFGPGTRLTVT.

The genes are TRBV14 and TRBJ1-1, with D possibly TRBD1 on 6 matching bases. Germline CDR1 and CDR2: SGHDN and FVKESK. V shed 4 bases and J shed 2 bases, with 14 bases lying between them. The CDR3 is 15 amino acids. CDR3 sequence (DNA): TGTGCCAGCAGCCGACTAGGGGGGGTAAACACTGAAGCTTTCTTT. This translates into CASSRLGGVNTEAFF.

This clonotype turned up a few times. This chain connects TRBV29-1 to TRBJ2-5; 8 bases match TRBD2. This CDR3 comprises 14 residues. V shed 2 bases and J 5 bases; nucleotides not matched to a gene: 7. Germline lookup yields CDR1 SQVTM and CDR2 ANQGSEA. The CDR3 DNA reads as TGCAGCGTTGAACCCACTAGCGGTGGGGAGACCCAGTACTTC. It translates to CSVEPTSGGETQYF.

The V gene is TRBV27, the J gene TRBJ2-1; no definite D call. Judging by the DNA end, TRBJ2-7 fits better; the J call may be wrong. CDR1 and CDR2 from the germline V gene are MNHEY and SMNVEV (reference sequence). This CDR3 spans 14 amino acids. In DNA form, the CDR3 reads TGTGCCAGCAGTTACTCTGGCACGTACAATGAGCAGTACTTC. It codes for CASSYSGTYNEQYF.

The genes are TRBV4-1 and TRBJ2-1; D possibly matches TRBD1 or TRBD2 (6 bases each). Between the trimmed V and J ends, which lost 3 bases and 6 bases, there was a span of 21 bases. The CDR3 runs 17 residues. The V gene's germline CDR1 is MGHRA and CDR2 YSYEKL. DNA for the CDR3: TGCGCCAGCAGCCAGGCGGAGGGGGTACCTTTATCCAATGAGCAGTTCTTC. Its translation: CASSQAEGVPLSNEQFF.

This clonotype was counted only a few times. J is TRBJ1-2 and V is TRBV24-1, with D hard to call. This CDR3 comprises 12 residues. Between the trimmed V and J ends, which lost 0 bases and 7 bases, there was a span of 5 bases. CDR1 KGHDR and CDR2 SFDVKD come from the germline V gene. In nucleotides, the CDR3 is TGTGCCACCAGTGATTTGGAGGTTGGCTACACCTTC. Translated, it gives CATSDLEVGYTF.

The rearrangement uses TRBV7-3 and TRBJ2-3, with no clear D. Germline V CDR1 and CDR2: SGHTA, FQGTGA. V was shortened by 1 base and J by 1 base, with 6 bases between the two germline ends. The CDR3 has 14 amino acids. The CDR3 region is CASSLMARTDTQYF. CDR3 DNA: TGTGCCAGCAGCTTAATGGCCCGCACAGATACGCAGTATTTT.